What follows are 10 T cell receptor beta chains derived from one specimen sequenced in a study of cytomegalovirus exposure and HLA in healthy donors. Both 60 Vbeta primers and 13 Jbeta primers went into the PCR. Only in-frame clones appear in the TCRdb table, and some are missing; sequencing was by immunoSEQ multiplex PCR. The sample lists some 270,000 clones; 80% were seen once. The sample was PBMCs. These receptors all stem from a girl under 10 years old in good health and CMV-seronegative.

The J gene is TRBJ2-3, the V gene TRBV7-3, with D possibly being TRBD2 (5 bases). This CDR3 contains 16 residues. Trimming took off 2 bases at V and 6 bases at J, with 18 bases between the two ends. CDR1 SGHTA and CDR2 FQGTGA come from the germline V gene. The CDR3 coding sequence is TGTGCCAGCAGCTTACTCCCCCCGGGTAGCGAGGATACGCAGTATTTT. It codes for CASSLLPPGSEDTQYF.

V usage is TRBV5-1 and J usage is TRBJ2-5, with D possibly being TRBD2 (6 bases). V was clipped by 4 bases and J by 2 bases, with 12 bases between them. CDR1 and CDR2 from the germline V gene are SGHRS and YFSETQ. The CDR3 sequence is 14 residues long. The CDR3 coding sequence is TGCGCCAGCAGCCTTGGGGGGAAACAAGAGACCCAGTACTTC. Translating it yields CASSLGGKQETQYF. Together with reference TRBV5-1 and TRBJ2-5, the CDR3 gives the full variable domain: KAGVTQTPRYLIKTRGQQVTLSCSPISGHRSVSWYQQTPGQGLQFLFEYFSETQRNKGNFPGRFSGRQFSNSRSEMNVSTLELGDSALYLCASSLGGKQETQYFGPGTRLLVL.

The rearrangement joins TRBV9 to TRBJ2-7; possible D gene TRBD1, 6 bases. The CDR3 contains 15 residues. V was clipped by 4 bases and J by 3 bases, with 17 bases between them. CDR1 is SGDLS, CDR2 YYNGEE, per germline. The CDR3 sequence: CASSFRPGHIYEQYF. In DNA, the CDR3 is TGTGCCAGCAGCTTCCGACCGGGACATATCTACGAGCAGTACTTC.

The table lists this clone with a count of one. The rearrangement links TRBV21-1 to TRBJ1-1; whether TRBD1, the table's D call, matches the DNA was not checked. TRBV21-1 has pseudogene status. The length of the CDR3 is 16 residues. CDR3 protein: CASRPTGGRENTEAFF. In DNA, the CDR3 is TGTGCCAGCAGGCCGACAGGGGGCCGTGAGAACACTGAAGCTTTCTTT.

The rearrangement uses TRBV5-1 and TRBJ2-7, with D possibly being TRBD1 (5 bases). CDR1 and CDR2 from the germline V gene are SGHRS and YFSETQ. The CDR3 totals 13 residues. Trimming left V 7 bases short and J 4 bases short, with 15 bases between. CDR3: CASGRDPGYEQYF. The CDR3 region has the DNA TGCGCCAGCGGCAGGGATCCAGGGTACGAGCAGTACTTC.

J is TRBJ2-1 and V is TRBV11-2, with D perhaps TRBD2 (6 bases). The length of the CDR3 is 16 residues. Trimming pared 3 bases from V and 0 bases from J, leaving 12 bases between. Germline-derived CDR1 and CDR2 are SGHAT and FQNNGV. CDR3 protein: CASSLIRGSSYNEQFF. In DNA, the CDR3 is TGTGCCAGCAGCTTGATTCGGGGGAGCTCCTACAATGAGCAGTTCTTC.

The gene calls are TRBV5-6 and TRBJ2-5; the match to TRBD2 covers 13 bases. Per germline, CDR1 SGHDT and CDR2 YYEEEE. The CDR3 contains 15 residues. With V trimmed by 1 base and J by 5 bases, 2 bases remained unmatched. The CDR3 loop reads CASSLTSGRVETQYF. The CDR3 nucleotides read TGTGCCAGCAGCTTGACTAGCGGGAGGGTTGAGACCCAGTACTTC. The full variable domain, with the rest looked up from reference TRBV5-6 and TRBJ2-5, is DAGVTQSPTHLIKTRGQQVTLRCSPKSGHDTVSWYQQALGQGPQFIFQYYEEEERQRGNFPDRFSGHQFPNYSSELNVNALLLGDSALYLCASSLTSGRVETQYFGPGTRLLVL.

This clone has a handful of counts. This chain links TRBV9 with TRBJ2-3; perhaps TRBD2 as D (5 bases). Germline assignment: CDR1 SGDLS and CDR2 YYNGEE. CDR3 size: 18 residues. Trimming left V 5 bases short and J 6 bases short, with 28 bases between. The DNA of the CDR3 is TGTGCCAGCAGTTACACACCGGGCCTCATTACGCGGGTTGATACGCAGTATTTT. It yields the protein CASSYTPGLITRVDTQYF. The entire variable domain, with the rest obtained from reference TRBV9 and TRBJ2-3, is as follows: DSGVTQTPKHLITATGQRVTLRCSPRSGDLSVYWYQQSLDQGLQFLIQYYNGEERAKGNILERFSAQQFPDLHSELNLSSLELGDSALYFCASSYTPGLITRVDTQYFGPGTRLTVL.

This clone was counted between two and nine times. The CDR3 nucleotides read TGTGCCAGCAGCTTGCTAGCGGGAGGGCATAGGAACAATGAGCAGTTCTTC. Its protein product is CASSLLAGGHRNNEQFF. The gene calls are TRBV5-6 and TRBJ2-1, with TRBD2 matching over 12 bases. J gave up 5 bases and V 1 base, and 7 bases lay outside the gene matches. CDR3 length equals 17 residues. Germline V gene data show CDR1 as SGHDT and CDR2 as YYEEEE.

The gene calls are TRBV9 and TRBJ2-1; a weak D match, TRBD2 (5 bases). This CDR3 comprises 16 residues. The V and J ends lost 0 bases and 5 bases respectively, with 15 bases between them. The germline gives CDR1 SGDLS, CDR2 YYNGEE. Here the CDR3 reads CASSVGWLAADNEQFF. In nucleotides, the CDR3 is TGTGCCAGCAGCGTAGGTTGGCTAGCAGCCGACAATGAGCAGTTCTTC.